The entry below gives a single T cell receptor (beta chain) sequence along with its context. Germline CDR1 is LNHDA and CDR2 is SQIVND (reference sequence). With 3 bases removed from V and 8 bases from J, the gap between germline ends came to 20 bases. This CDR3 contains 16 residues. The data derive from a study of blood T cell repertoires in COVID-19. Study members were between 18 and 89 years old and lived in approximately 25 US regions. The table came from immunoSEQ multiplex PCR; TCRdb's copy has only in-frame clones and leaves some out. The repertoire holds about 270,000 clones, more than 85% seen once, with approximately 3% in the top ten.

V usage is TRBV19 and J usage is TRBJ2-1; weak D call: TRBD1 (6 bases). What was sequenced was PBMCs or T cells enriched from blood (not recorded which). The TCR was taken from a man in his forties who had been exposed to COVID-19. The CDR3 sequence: CASSIGLSGVAYEQFF. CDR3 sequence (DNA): TGTGCCAGTAGTATCGGTCTGTCAGGGGTGGCTTATGAGCAGTTCTTC. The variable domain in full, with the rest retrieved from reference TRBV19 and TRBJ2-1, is DGGITQSPKYLFRKEGQNVTLSCEQNLNHDAMYWYRQDPGQGLRLIYYSQIVNDFQKGDIAEGYSVSREKKESFPLTVTSAQKNPTAFYLCASSIGLSGVAYEQFFGPGTRLTVL.